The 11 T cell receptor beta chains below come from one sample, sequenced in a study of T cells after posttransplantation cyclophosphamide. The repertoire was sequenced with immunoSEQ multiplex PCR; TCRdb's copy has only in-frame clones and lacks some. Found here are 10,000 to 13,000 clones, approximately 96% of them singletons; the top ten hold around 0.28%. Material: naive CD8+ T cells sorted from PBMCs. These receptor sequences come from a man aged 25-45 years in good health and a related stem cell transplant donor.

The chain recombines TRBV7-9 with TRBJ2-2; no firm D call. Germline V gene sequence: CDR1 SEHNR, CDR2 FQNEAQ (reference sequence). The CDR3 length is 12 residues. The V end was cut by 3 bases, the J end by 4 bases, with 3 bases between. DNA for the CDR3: TGTGCCAGCAGCTTCGGCACCGGGGAGCTGTTTTTT. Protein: CASSFGTGELFF.

For the CDR3, the DNA is TGCGCCAGCAGCCAAGATCGGCCCCCCCCAGGAGGCTACACCTTC. It encodes CASSQDRPPPGGYTF. V gene TRBV4-1 combines with J gene TRBJ1-2; D call uncertain. The CDR3 covers 15 residues. From germline, CDR1 is MGHRA and CDR2 YSYEKL. Trimming took 0 bases from V and 8 from J, leaving 16 bases between them.

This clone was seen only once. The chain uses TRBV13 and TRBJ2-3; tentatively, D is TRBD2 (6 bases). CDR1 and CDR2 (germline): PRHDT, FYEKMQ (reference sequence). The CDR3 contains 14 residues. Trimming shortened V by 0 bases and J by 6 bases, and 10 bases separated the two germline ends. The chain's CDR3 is CASSLGGGLDTQYF. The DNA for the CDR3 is TGTGCCAGCAGCTTAGGCGGGGGTTTGGATACGCAGTATTTT.

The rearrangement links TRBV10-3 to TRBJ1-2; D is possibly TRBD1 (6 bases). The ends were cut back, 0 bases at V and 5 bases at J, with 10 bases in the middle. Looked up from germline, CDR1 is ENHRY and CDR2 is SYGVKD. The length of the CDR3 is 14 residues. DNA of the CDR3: TGTGCCATCAGTGAGTCGAACAGGGATTATGGCTACACCTTC. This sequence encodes CAISESNRDYGYTF.

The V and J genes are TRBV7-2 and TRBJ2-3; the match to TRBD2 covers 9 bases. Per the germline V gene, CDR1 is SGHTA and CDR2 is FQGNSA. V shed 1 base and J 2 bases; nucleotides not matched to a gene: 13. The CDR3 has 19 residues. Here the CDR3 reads CASSLESSGGPPHTDTQYF. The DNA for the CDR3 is TGTGCCAGCAGCTTAGAATCCAGCGGGGGGCCCCCGCACACAGATACGCAGTATTTT.

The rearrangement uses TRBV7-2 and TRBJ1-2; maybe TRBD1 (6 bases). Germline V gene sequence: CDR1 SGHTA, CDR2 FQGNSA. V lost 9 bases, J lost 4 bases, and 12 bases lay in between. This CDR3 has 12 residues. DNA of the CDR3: TGTGCCAGGGGAGGGGGGAGCTATGGCTACACCTTC. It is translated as CARGGGSYGYTF.

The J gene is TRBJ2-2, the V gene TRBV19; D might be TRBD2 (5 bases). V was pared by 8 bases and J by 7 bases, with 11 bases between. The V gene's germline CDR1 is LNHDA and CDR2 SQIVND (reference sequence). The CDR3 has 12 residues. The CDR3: CASSGMSGELFF. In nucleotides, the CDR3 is TGTGCCAGTTCGGGGATGAGCGGGGAGCTGTTTTTT. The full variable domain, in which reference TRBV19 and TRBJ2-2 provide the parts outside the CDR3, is DGGITQSPKYLFRKEGQNVTLSCEQNLNHDAMYWYRQDPGQGLRLIYYSQIVNDFQKGDIAEGYSVSREKKESFPLTVTSAQKNPTAFYLCASSGMSGELFFGEGSRLTVL.

CDR3 DNA sequence: TGTGCCAGCAGGAATCAAAATGAGGGATCCTATGGCTACACCTTC. It translates to CASRNQNEGSYGYTF. This chain joins TRBV11-2 and TRBJ1-2; D gene ambiguous. V was shortened by 6 bases and J by 4 bases, with 18 bases between the two germline ends. CDR3 size: 15 residues. Germline CDR1 and CDR2: SGHAT and FQNNGV. The full variable domain, in which reference TRBV11-2 and TRBJ1-2 provide the parts outside the CDR3, is EAGVAQSPRYKIIEKRQSVAFWCNPISGHATLYWYQQILGQGPKLLIQFQNNGVVDDSQLPKDRFSAERLKGVDSTLKIQPAKLEDSAVYLCASRNQNEGSYGYTFGSGTRLTVV.

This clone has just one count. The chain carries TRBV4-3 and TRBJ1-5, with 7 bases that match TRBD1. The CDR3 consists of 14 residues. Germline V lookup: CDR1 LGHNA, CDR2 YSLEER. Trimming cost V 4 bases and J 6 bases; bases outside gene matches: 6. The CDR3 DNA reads TGCGCCAGCAGCCGAACAGGGGATGGTCAGCCCCAGCATTTT. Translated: CASSRTGDGQPQHF.

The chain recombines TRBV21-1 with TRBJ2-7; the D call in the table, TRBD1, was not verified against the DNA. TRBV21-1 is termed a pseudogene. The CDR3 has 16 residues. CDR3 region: CAAGQRSSPTSYEQYF. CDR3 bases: TGTGCTGCGGGACAGCGCTCATCCCCGACCTCCTACGAGCAGTACTTC.

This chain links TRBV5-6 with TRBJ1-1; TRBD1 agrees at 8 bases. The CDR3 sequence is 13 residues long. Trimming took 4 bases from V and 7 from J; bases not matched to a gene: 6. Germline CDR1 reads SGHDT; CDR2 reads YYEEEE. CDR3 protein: CASSLGQVLEAFF. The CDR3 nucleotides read TGTGCCAGCAGCCTGGGACAGGTTCTTGAAGCTTTCTTT.